This T cell receptor (beta chain) came from a study of blood T cell repertoires in COVID-19. Across the whole study: The United States, Italy and Spain provided the acute and convalescent COVID-19 samples. PBMCs, B-cell-depleted T cells, or T cells provided the cDNA or gDNA that made up the material.

During the 2 weeks before they entered the study, exposed participants had met someone with a PCR-confirmed or clinician-diagnosed COVID-19 case. Data came from immunoSEQ multiplex PCR; TCRdb stores just in-frame clones and leaves some out. This table holds about 200,000 clones, roughly 89% found once. The sample consisted of PBMCs or T cells enriched from blood (not recorded which). The sequence was collected from a woman aged 25-40 years who had been exposed to COVID-19.

The CDR3 protein is CASSFRTDNTEAFF. The CDR3 nucleotides are TGCGCCAGCAGCTTCCGGACAGATAACACTGAAGCTTTCTTT. J is TRBJ1-1 and V is TRBV5-1, with D possibly TRBD1 on 6 matching bases. Germline V gives CDR1 SGHRS, CDR2 YFSETQ. Trimming shortened V by 2 bases and J by 2 bases, and 10 bases separated the two germline ends. The CDR3 is made up of 14 amino acids. Filled out from reference TRBV5-1 and TRBJ1-1, the complete variable domain reads KAGVTQTPRYLIKTRGQQVTLSCSPISGHRSVSWYQQTPGQGLQFLFEYFSETQRNKGNFPGRFSGRQFSNSRSEMNVSTLELGDSALYLCASSFRTDNTEAFFGQGTRLTVV.